Listed below are T cell receptor beta chains from one sample, sequenced in a study of blood T cell repertoires in COVID-19. Profiling relied on immunoSEQ multiplex PCR, and the TCRdb table lists in-frame clones only, not all of them. Among under 200,000 clones, 85% were seen once, and the ten largest hold 8% to 9%. Sample: peripheral blood. All receptors derive from a woman in her sixties with COVID-19, enrolled during active disease. CDR3s leave out the opening cysteine and the closing phenylalanine or tryptophan. D genes are given only for firm matches. The size field is filled for only some rows; it gives once, few, many or a size class.

TRBV24-1	few	TRBJ1-5	-	13	ATSGDTRGNQPQH
TRBV18	-	TRBJ1-5	-	14	ASSLLQGDGNQPQH
TRBV9	-	TRBJ1-1	-	16	ATRVGGGQGLMNTEAF
TRBV5-8	few	TRBJ1-2	-	10	ASSQVSYGYT
TRBV6-1	-	TRBJ1-2	-	12	ASSEAAGFYGYT
TRBV3-1/TRBV3-2	-	TRBJ1-1	TRBD1	13	ASSPGQGGYTEAF
TRBV19	-	TRBJ1-3	-	20	ASSRDRPGTRKSQHSGNTIY
TRBV19	-	TRBJ1-5	TRBD1	15	ASSITTGLGSNQPQH
TRBV5-1	-	TRBJ2-2	TRBD2	14	ASSLGLAGGGGELF
TRBV15	-	TRBJ2-2	TRBD1	12	ATKGTANTGELF
TRBV7-3	-	TRBJ2-2	TRBD1	13	ASSPTGGPTGELF
TRBV5-1	once	TRBJ2-3	-	10	ASRLVGDTQY
TRBV10-1	-	TRBJ2-3	TRBD2	14	ASSDGTRASADTQY
TRBV11-3	-	TRBJ2-2	TRBD1	12	ASSQQGAGGELF
TRBV7-2	once	TRBJ1-1	-	12	ASSYRQANTEAF
TRBV19	-	TRBJ1-3	-	13	ASSDTSAPGNTIY
TRBV6-5	once	TRBJ2-1	-	14	ASSYATVSSYNEQF
TRBV7-8	-	TRBJ1-2	TRBD1	15	ASSPRGTGGMDYGYT
TRBV5-4	few	TRBJ1-1	-	11	ASSKDPSAEAF
TRBV3-1/TRBV3-2	few	TRBJ1-2	TRBD1	11	ASSRTGLDGYT
TRBV3-1/TRBV3-2	few	TRBJ1-6	-	11	ASSPIDNSPLH
TRBV5-1	-	TRBJ1-1	-	10	ASSFTGTEAF
TRBV3-1/TRBV3-2	-	TRBJ2-1	-	14	ASSLRLPSSYNEQF
TRBV4-1	-	TRBJ1-1	TRBD1	9	ASSQGQGAF
TRBV25-1	-	TRBJ1-6	TRBD1	16	ASSAVDSGTDYNSPLH
TRBV6-5	few	TRBJ1-2	TRBD1	13	ASSRWTGTNYGYT
TRBV19	-	TRBJ1-5	-	17	ASSLEPLGAMNFNQPQH
TRBV6-5	-	TRBJ1-2	TRBD1	12	ASSPQTGIYGYT
TRBV4-1	few	TRBJ2-2	-	10	ASSLSAGELF
TRBV30	-	TRBJ1-1	TRBD1	12	AWTTIQGGTEAF
TRBV14	-	TRBJ2-5	-	14	ASSQPTASRAETQY
TRBV29-1	-	TRBJ1-1	-	10	SGRGTPTEAF
TRBV2	-	TRBJ2-5	-	11	ASRGQPGETQY
TRBV6-6	once	TRBJ1-1	TRBD1	15	ASSHGGQGAQDTEAF
TRBV10-1	-	TRBJ1-1	TRBD1	12	ASSPGQEYTEAF
TRBV7-2	-	TRBJ1-6	TRBD1	11	ASSVIRGQPLH
TRBV25-1	once	TRBJ1-1	TRBD1	14	ASSAIGRTGSTEAF
TRBV6-5	-	TRBJ1-1	-	11	ASSLEAHTEAF
TRBV7-9	few	TRBJ2-2	-	17	ASSSDRGLADFAPGELF
TRBV7-9	-	TRBJ1-4	-	12	ASSLGLNNEKLF
TRBV7-8	-	TRBJ1-3	-	14	ASSSATLASGNTIY
TRBV7-2	-	TRBJ1-1	TRBD1	12	ASSLDRGISEAF
TRBV6-1	-	TRBJ1-6	-	12	ASSESRVDSPLH